Each of the 19 T cell receptor beta chains below was sequenced from the same sample in a study of blood T cell repertoires in COVID-19. Clones were read by immunoSEQ multiplex PCR, and TCRdb kept only the in-frame ones, dropping some. The repertoire holds about 140,000 clones, approximately 85% seen once, with approximately 3% in the top ten. Sequencing used PBMCs or T cells enriched from blood (not recorded which). Receptors originate from a woman in her forties or fifties with acute COVID-19.

This clone was seen only once. The genes are TRBV19 and TRBJ1-1; D gene unclear. V lost 1 base and J 1 base, leaving 16 bases between the germline ends. The length of the CDR3 is 17 residues. Looked up from germline, CDR1 is LNHDA and CDR2 is SQIVND (reference sequence). CDR3 residues: CASSIVNEGRANTEAFF. CDR3 sequence (DNA): TGTGCCAGTAGTATAGTAAATGAGGGCAGAGCGAACACTGAAGCTTTCTTT.

This chain joins TRBV21-1 and TRBJ2-7; the table names TRBD2, a call not compared with the DNA. TRBV21-1 is labeled a pseudogene. The CDR3 totals 16 residues. CDR3 sequence: CASTPTRSGIGYEQYF. In DNA, the CDR3 is TGTGCCAGCACCCCCACCCGAAGCGGGATCGGCTACGAGCAGTACTTC.

The chain employs TRBV11-1 and TRBJ2-7; TRBD1 aligns across 7 bases. The CDR3 length is 13 residues. J lost 5 bases, V lost 5 bases, and 6 bases had no gene match. The germline gives CDR1 SGHAT, CDR2 FQDESV (reference sequence). This CDR3 reads CASSQGTGDEQYF. The CDR3 DNA follows: TGTGCCAGCAGCCAAGGTACAGGGGACGAGCAGTACTTC.

CDR3 DNA sequence: TGTGCCAGTAGTATAGGTTCGGGCCCAGGGGAGAACTATGGCTACACCTTC. Translating it yields CASSIGSGPGENYGYTF. The chain combines TRBV19 with TRBJ1-2; D is perhaps TRBD1 (6 bases). Trimming cost V 1 base and J 2 bases, with 17 bases left between them. CDR3 length equals 17 residues. Germline V gene data show CDR1 as LNHDA and CDR2 as SQIVND (reference sequence).

The chain has TRBV7-9 and TRBJ1-1; 7 bases line up with TRBD1. The CDR3 runs 17 residues. Looked up from germline, CDR1 is SEHNR and CDR2 is FQNEAQ (reference sequence). The J segment lost 5 bases and the V segment lost 4 bases, leaving 16 bases of the junction unmatched. CDR3 sequence (DNA): TGTGCCAGCAGCTCAACCGTAAACAGGGGATCTTGGACTGAAGCTTTCTTT. This translates into CASSSTVNRGSWTEAFF.

The chain combines TRBV6-1 with TRBJ1-4, with a possible D match to TRBD1 (5 bases). CDR1 and CDR2 (germline): MNHNS, SASEGT. The CDR3 extends over 15 amino acids. V gave up 0 bases and J gave up 6 bases, with 11 bases separating them. The CDR3 spells CASSEAPEGDEKLFF. The CDR3 DNA is TGTGCCAGCAGTGAAGCGCCCGAAGGGGATGAAAAACTGTTTTTT.

V is TRBV19 and J is TRBJ2-3; D uncertain. The germline gives CDR1 LNHDA, CDR2 SQIVND (reference sequence). With 2 bases removed from V and 6 bases from J, the gap between germline ends came to 21 bases. The CDR3 totals 17 residues. The CDR3 nucleotides read TGTGCCAGTAGTATAAATCCCCAGCGCAGCTTTGGGGATACGCAGTATTTT. It yields the protein CASSINPQRSFGDTQYF.

The chain links TRBV11-3 to TRBJ1-1, with D perhaps TRBD1 (6 bases). This CDR3 spans 14 amino acids. Per germline, CDR1 SGHNT and CDR2 YENEEA. Trimming removed 0 bases at V and 9 bases at J, with 14 bases between. CDR3: CASSLDPRGGKAFF. The CDR3 region has the DNA TGTGCCAGCAGCTTAGATCCGAGGGGGGGGAAAGCTTTCTTT.

A word on this clone: At one of its ends the junction is not consistent with the germline gene, which may arise from a read error. This chain connects TRBV7-8 to TRBJ2-7; 9 nucleotides align to TRBD2. Per the germline V gene, CDR1 is SGHVS and CDR2 is FQNEAQ. The CDR3 contains 13 residues. The CDR3 DNA sequence: TGTGCCAGCAGTTTAGCGGGAGAGGACGAGCAGTACTTC. It encodes CASSLAGEDEQYF.

The chain joins TRBV20-1 to TRBJ1-2; perhaps TRBD1 as D (5 bases). Per the germline V gene, CDR1 is DFQATT and CDR2 is SNEGSKA (reference sequence). V lost 3 bases, J lost 8 bases, and 19 bases lay in between. The CDR3 covers 14 residues. CDR3 loop: CSASPRSGPGGYTF. DNA of the CDR3: TGCAGTGCTAGTCCTAGATCGGGCCCAGGGGGCTACACCTTC.

The rearrangement uses TRBV30 and TRBJ1-6; TRBD1 matches at 10 bases. The germline V gene encodes CDR1 GTSNPN and CDR2 SVGIG (reference sequence). V trimming: 0 bases; J trimming: 9 bases; junction bases outside the gene matches: 5. CDR3 size: 15 residues. Here the CDR3 reads CAWSVLGQGTSPLHF. Here the CDR3 DNA reads TGTGCCTGGAGTGTATTGGGACAGGGGACTTCACCCCTCCACTTT.

The chain joins TRBV6-2 or TRBV6-3 to TRBJ1-3; D gene ambiguous. The CDR3 has 17 amino acids. Germline CDR1 is MNHEY and CDR2 is SVGEGT. The V end lost 2 bases, the J end lost 0 bases, and 14 bases lay between the germline ends. The CDR3 region is CASSYVTEEASGNTIYF. The CDR3 DNA reads as TGTGCCAGCAGTTACGTCACTGAGGAAGCCTCTGGAAACACCATATATTTT.

V usage is TRBV4-1 and J usage is TRBJ2-1, with TRBD2 matching 9 bases. The V and J ends lost 6 bases and 5 bases, in that order; junction bases with no gene match: 11. Germline V gene data show CDR1 as MGHRA and CDR2 as YSYEKL. This CDR3 is built from 16 residues. CDR3 nucleotide sequence: TGCGCCAGCAGTCGAGCGGGGGGCAACAGGAACAATGAGCAGTTCTTC. This gives the protein CASSRAGGNRNNEQFF.

CDR3 bases: TGTGCCAGCAGCCCTCCCTCCGCAGGGGAATATGGCTACACCTTC. Translation: CASSPPSAGEYGYTF. The J gene is TRBJ1-2, the V gene TRBV7-9; D is perhaps TRBD1 (6 bases). Germline lookup yields CDR1 SEHNR and CDR2 FQNEAQ (reference sequence). This CDR3 comprises 15 residues. Trimming pared 5 bases from V and 5 bases from J, leaving 18 bases between.

The chain has TRBV7-6 and TRBJ1-1; 8 bases line up with TRBD1. There are 15 residues in the CDR3. The germline gives CDR1 SGHVS, CDR2 FNYEAQ. The ends lost 7 bases at V and 5 bases at J; junction bases unmatched: 12. This chain's CDR3 is CASTPSGGAGTEAFF. CDR3 coding DNA: TGTGCCAGCACCCCATCAGGGGGCGCGGGGACTGAAGCTTTCTTT.

The chain carries TRBV10-3 and TRBJ2-7; D is perhaps TRBD2 (6 bases). V was pared by 0 bases and J by 2 bases, with 17 bases between. Germline V gene sequence: CDR1 ENHRY, CDR2 SYGVKD. CDR3 length: 17 residues. In nucleotides, the CDR3 is TGTGCCATCAGTGAGTCATCGCTAGCGTTGGGGACCTACGAGCAGTACTTC. Translated: CAISESSLALGTYEQYF.

This clone was counted a single time. CDR3 nucleotide sequence: TGCGCCAGCAGTGACGGACAGGCGAACACTGAAGCTTTCTTT. This sequence encodes CASSDGQANTEAFF. The J gene is TRBJ1-1, the V gene TRBV10-1; 7 positions agree with TRBD1. The junction had 2 bases not matched to a gene; V was cut back by 3 bases and J by 1 base. The CDR3 length is 14 residues. Germline V CDR1 and CDR2: WNHNN, SYGVQD (reference sequence).

This rearrangement joins TRBV11-2 to TRBJ2-1; TRBD2 aligns across 7 bases. This CDR3 is built from 14 residues. J lost 3 bases, V lost 5 bases, and 4 bases had no gene match. CDR1 and CDR2 (germline): SGHAT, FQNNGV. The CDR3 loop is CASSPSGNYNEQFF. DNA of the CDR3: TGTGCCAGCAGCCCAAGCGGGAACTACAATGAGCAGTTCTTC.

The V call is TRBV2, the J call TRBJ1-2, with D possibly being TRBD1 (5 bases). This CDR3 comprises 13 residues. Between the trimmed V and J ends, which lost 2 bases and 7 bases, there was a span of 11 bases. Germline V CDR1 and CDR2: SNHLY, FYNNEI. CDR3 sequence reads: CASSERGTSGYTF. The CDR3 DNA reads TGTGCCAGCAGTGAACGGGGGACTAGTGGCTACACCTTC.